This T cell receptor (beta chain) emerged from a study of technical replicates of blood from several donors. Sequencing used immunoSEQ multiplex PCR; TCRdb keeps in-frame clones, though not all of them. This table has approximately 80,000 clones, 95% to 98% appearing once. Trimming removed 1 base at V and 2 bases at J, with 13 bases between. Germline V gives CDR1 SGHNT, CDR2 YENEEA. The CDR3 consists of 16 residues. This receptor was taken from a human donor in good health. The sample comprised T cells isolated from PBMCs. J is TRBJ2-3 and V is TRBV11-3; D is ambiguous. DNA of the CDR3: TGTGCCAGCAGCTTAGGTCGCTCGAGGTCCACAGATACGCAGTATTTT. This sequence encodes CASSLGRSRSTDTQYF. Using reference TRBV11-3 and TRBJ2-3 for the parts outside the CDR3, the full variable domain is EAGVVQSPRYKIIEKKQPVAFWCNPISGHNTLYWYLQNLGQGPELLIRYENEEAVDDSQLPKDRFSAERLKGVDSTLKIQPAELGDSAVYLCASSLGRSRSTDTQYFGPGTRLTVL.